This record concerns one T cell receptor beta chain sequence. The sample's time point: before trial treatment. Eligible patients had advanced solid tumors lacking tumor-infiltrating lymphocytes. The V gene's germline CDR1 is LGHNA and CDR2 YNFKEQ. The CDR3 has 17 residues. With 0 bases removed from V and 10 bases from J, the gap between germline ends came to 22 bases. First-strand cDNA relied on TRAV- and TRBV-specific primers spanning alpha and beta chains. For amplifying TCRs, the PCR ran for about 22 cycles with Phusion, which was used together with a constant-region primer and the adapter on the V primers. TCRdb reanalysed the reads using MiXCR and keeps one entry per CDR3 protein. The sample gives some 60,000 distinct CDR3 sequences, around 27% of which show up once; 6.6% is in the top ten. This sample is part of a study of low-dose radiotherapy and immunotherapy resistance in tumors. About the study: Members of Cohort 2 were treated with 1 Gy per fraction every two weeks; their total was 13 Gy over 26 weeks. On cycle 1 day 1, patients started four cycles of oral aspirin 300 mg daily. Patients were treated with intravenous nivolumab at 240 mg every two weeks and were also dosed with ipilimumab at 1 mg/kg every six weeks.

Sequencing was performed on PBMCs, taken before treatment. This sequence originates from a male donor with rectosigmoid adenocarcinoma. The rearrangement links TRBV4-2 to TRBJ2-1, with D hard to call. The DNA for the CDR3 is TGTGCCAGCAGCCAAGATGGAGATGGGCCATTAGCTGGGGAGCAGTTCTTC. This codes for CASSQDGDGPLAGEQFF.